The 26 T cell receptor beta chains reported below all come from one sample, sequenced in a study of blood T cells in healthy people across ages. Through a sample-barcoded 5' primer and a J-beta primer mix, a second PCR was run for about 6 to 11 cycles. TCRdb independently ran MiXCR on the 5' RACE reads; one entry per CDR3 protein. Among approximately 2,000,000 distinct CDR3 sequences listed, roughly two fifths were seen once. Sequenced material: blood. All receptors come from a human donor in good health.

The CDR3 coding sequence is TGCAGCGTTGAAGTAGCGGGGGTTAGAGGCACTGAAGCTTTCTTT. Translated: CSVEVAGVRGTEAFF. The rearrangement joins TRBV29-1 to TRBJ1-1, with D possibly TRBD1 on 5 matching bases. The CDR3 length is 15 residues. Germline V CDR1 and CDR2: SQVTM, ANQGSEA. Trimming left V 1 base short and J 4 bases short, with 16 bases between.

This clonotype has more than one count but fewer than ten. CDR3 in amino acids: CASNFESSWEQYF. The CDR3 bases are TGTGCCAGCAACTTCGAATCGAGTTGGGAGCAGTACTTC. This chain joins TRBV7-2 and TRBJ2-5; maybe TRBD2 (5 bases). V was pared by 7 bases and J by 11 bases, with 20 bases between. CDR1 and CDR2 (germline): SGHTA, FQGNSA. The CDR3 is 13 amino acids.

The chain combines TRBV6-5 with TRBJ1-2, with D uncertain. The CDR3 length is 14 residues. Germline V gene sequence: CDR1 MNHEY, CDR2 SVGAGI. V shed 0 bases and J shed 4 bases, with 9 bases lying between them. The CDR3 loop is CASSYSPTSYGYTF. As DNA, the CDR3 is TGTGCCAGCAGTTACTCGCCCACAAGCTATGGCTACACCTTC.

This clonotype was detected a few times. CDR3 amino acids: CASCTSGGEADTQYF. The CDR3 region has the DNA TGTGCCAGCTGCACTAGCGGGGGGGAGGCAGATACGCAGTATTTT. The V and J genes are TRBV7-3 and TRBJ2-3; 13 bases agree with TRBD2. The trim removed 8 bases at V and 4 bases at J, leaving 6 bases unmatched. The CDR3 consists of 15 residues. Germline V lookup: CDR1 SGHTA, CDR2 FQGTGA.

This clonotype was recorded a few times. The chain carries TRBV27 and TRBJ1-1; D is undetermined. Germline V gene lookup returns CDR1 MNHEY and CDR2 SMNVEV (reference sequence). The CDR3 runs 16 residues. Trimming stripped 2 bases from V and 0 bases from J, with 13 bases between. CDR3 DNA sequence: TGTGCCAGCAGTTTAGCCGGGAGTGGCATGAACACTGAAGCTTTCTTT. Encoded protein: CASSLAGSGMNTEAFF.

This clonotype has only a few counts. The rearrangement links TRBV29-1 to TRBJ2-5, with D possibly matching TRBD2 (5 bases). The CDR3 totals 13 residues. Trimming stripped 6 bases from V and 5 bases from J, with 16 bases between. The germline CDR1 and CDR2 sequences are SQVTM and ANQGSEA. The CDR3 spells CSVREAWEETQYF. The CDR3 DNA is TGCAGCGTGCGAGAAGCTTGGGAGGAGACCCAGTACTTC.

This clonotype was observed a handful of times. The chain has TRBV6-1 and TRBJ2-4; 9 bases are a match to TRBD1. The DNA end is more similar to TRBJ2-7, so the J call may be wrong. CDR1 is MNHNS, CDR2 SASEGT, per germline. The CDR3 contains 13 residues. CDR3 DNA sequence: TGTGCCAGCTCCGGGACAGGGTATTCCGAGCAGTACTTC. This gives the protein CASSGTGYSEQYF.

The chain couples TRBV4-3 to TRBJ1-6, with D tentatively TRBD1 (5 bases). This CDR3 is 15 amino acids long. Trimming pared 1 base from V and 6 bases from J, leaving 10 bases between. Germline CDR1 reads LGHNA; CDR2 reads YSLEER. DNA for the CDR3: TGCGCCAGCAGCCAAGTATGGGACCTTAATTCACCCCTCCACTTT. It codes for CASSQVWDLNSPLHF.

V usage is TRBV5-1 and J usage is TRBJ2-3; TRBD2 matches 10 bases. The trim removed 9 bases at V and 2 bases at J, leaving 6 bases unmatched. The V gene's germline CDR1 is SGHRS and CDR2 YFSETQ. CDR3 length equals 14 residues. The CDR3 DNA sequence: TGCGCCACTACTAGCGGGATATTCACAGATACGCAGTATTTT. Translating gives CATTSGIFTDTQYF.

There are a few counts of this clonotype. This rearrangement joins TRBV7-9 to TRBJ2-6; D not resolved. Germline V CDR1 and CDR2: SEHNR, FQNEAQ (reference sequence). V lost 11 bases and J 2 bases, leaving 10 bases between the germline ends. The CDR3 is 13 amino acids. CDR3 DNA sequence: TGTGCCGGCGGATATACTGGGGCCAACGTCCTGACTTTC. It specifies CAGGYTGANVLTF.

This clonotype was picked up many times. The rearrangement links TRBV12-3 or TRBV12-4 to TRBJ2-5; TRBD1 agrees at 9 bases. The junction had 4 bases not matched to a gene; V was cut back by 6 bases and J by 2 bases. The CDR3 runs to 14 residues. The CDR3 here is CASSYRGQQETQYF. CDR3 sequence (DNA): TGTGCCAGCAGCTACAGGGGGCAGCAAGAGACCCAGTACTTC.

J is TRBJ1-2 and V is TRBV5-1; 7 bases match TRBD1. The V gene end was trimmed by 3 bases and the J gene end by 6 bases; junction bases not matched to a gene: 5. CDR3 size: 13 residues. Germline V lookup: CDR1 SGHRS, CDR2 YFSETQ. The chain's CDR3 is CASSSYDRDGYTF. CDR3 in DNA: TGCGCCAGCAGCTCCTACGACAGGGATGGCTACACCTTC.

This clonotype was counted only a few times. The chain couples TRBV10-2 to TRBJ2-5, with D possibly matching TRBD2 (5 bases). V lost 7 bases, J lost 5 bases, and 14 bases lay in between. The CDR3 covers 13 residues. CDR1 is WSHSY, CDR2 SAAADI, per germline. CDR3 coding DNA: TGCGCCAGCACTTTGGAGCGGCGGGAGACCCAGTACTTC. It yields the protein CASTLERRETQYF.

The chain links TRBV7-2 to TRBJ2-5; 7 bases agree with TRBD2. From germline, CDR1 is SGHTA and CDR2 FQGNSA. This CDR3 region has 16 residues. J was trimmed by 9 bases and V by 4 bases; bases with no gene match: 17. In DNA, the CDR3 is TGTGCCAGCAGCTCAGCAGGTAGCGGGCCCGGAGTGGCCCAGTACTTC. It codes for CASSSAGSGPGVAQYF.

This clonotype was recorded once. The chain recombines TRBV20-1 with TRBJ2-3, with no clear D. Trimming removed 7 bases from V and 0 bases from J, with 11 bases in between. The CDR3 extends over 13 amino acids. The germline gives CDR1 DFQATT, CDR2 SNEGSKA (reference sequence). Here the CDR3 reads CSVAETSTDTQYF. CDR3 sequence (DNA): TGCAGTGTCGCGGAGACGAGCACAGATACGCAGTATTTT.

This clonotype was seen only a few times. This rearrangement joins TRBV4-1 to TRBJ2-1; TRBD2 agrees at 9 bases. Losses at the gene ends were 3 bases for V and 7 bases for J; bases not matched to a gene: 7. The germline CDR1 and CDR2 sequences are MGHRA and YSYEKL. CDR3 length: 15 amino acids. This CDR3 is CASSHYGTSLNEQFF. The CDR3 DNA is TGCGCCAGCAGCCATTACGGGACTAGCTTAAATGAGCAGTTCTTC.

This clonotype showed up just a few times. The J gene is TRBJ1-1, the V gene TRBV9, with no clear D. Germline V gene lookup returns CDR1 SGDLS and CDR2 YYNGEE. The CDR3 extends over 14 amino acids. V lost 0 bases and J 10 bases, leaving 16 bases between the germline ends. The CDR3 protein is CASSVADDLRGAFF. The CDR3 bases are TGTGCCAGCAGCGTAGCTGACGACCTCCGAGGAGCTTTCTTT.

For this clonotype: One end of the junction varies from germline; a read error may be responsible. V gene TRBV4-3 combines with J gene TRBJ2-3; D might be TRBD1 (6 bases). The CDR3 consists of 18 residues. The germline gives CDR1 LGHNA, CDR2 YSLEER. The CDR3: CAGSQEATGSASTDTQYF. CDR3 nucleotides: TGCGCCGGCAGCCAAGAAGCGACAGGTTCTGCTAGCACAGATACGCAGTATTTT.

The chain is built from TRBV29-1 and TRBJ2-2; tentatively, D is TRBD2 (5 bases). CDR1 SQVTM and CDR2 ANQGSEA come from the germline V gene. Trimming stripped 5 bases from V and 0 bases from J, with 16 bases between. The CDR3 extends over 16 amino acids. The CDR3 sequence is CSVLFQARANTGELFF. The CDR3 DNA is TGCAGCGTTCTATTTCAGGCGAGGGCGAACACCGGGGAGCTGTTTTTT.

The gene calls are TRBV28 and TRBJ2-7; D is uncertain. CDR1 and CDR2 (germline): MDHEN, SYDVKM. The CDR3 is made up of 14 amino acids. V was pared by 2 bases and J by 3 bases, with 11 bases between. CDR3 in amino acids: CASSLLLKSYEQYF. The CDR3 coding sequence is TGTGCCAGCAGTTTACTTCTGAAGAGCTACGAGCAGTACTTC.

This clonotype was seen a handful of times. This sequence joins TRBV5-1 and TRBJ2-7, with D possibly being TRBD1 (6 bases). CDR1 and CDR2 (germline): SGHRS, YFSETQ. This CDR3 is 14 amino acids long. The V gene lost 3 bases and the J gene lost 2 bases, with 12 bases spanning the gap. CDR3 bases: TGCGCCAGCAGCTCGATACAGGGCCCCTACGAGCAGTACTTC. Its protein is CASSSIQGPYEQYF.

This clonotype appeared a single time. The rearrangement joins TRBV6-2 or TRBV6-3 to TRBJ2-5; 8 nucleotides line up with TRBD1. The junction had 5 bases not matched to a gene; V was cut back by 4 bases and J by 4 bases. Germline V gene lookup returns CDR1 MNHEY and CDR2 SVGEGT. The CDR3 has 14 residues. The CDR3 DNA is TGTGCCAGCAGTTGGGACAGGCGAGGAGAGACCCAGTACTTC. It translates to CASSWDRRGETQYF.

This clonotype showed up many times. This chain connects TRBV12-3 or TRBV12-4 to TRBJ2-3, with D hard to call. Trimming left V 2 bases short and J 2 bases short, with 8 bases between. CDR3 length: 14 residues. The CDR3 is CASSLWQVTDTQYF. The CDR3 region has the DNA TGTGCCAGCAGTTTATGGCAGGTCACAGATACGCAGTATTTT.

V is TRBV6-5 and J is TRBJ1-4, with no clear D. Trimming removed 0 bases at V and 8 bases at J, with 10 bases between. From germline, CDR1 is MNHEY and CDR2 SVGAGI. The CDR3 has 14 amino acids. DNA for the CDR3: TGTGCCAGCAGTTACTCGTTCGGCAGGGAAAAACTGTTTTTT. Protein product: CASSYSFGREKLFF.

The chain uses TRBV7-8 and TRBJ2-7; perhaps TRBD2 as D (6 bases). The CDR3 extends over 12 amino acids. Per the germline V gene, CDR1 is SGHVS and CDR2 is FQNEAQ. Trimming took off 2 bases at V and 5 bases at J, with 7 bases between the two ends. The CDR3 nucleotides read TGTGCCAGCAGCTTAAAGCGGGACGAGCAGTACTTC. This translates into CASSLKRDEQYF.

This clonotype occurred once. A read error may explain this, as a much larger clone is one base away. The CDR3 DNA reads TGTGCCAGCAGCCGATCCAACCAATACTCTGGGGCCAACGTCCCGACTTTC. Residues: CASSRSNQYSGANVPTF. V gene TRBV5-5 combines with J gene TRBJ2-6; a weak D match, TRBD1 (5 bases). CDR3 length: 17 amino acids. CDR1 SGHKS and CDR2 YYEKEE come from the germline V gene (reference sequence).